This T cell receptor (beta chain) was documented in a study of blood T cells in healthy people across ages. The use of a sample-barcoded 5' primer and a J-beta primer mix characterized a second PCR of 7 to 11 cycles. MiXCR, run by TCRdb on the 5' RACE reads, gives a single entry per CDR3 protein. The sample lists some 760,000 distinct CDR3 sequences, roughly 25% occurring once. Unmatched junction bases numbered 8, after V lost 3 bases and J lost 3 bases. This CDR3 spans 15 amino acids. Peripheral blood, about 10 milliliters per donor, was collected. Another study also made use of these data, one on T cells of mothers and their children.

The chain couples TRBV12-3 or TRBV12-4 to TRBJ2-7; 7 bases align to TRBD2. Sequencing used blood. This clonotype was sampled from a boy aged 5-17 years in good health. CDR3 DNA: TGTGCCAGCAGTTTTCAGGTCTCGGGAGGCTACGAGCAGTACTTC. This codes for CASSFQVSGGYEQYF.